The 10 T cell receptor beta chains given below trace back to one sample, sequenced in a study of blood T cells in healthy people across ages. Primers used in a second PCR of about 7 to 12 cycles were a sample-barcoded 5' primer and a J-beta primer mix. TCRdb re-derived calls from the 5' RACE reads in MiXCR, one entry per CDR3 protein. Among 730,000 or so distinct CDR3 sequences listed, about 40% were seen once. Sequencing was done on a sample of blood. These receptors all stem from a woman aged 60-75 years in good health.

The chain is built from TRBV20-1 and TRBJ2-7; D might be TRBD2 (7 bases). V was cut by 1 base and J by 2 bases, with 15 bases left in between. Germline values: CDR1 DFQATT, CDR2 SNEGSKA (reference sequence). The CDR3 spans 15 residues. The CDR3 coding sequence is TGCAGTGCTAGAGGGCTCGGGGGGCGAACCTACGAGCAGTACTTC. It translates to CSARGLGGRTYEQYF.

This clonotype occurred once. A much larger clone differs from this one at a single base, so this may be a read error. The chain employs TRBV4-3 and TRBJ2-3; 11 bases fit TRBD2. This CDR3 comprises 16 residues. Per the germline V gene, CDR1 is LGHNA and CDR2 is YSLEER. The CDR3 is CASGQGELAGADTQYF. In DNA, the CDR3 is TGCGCCAGCGGCCAAGGGGAACTAGCGGGAGCAGATACGCAGTATTTT.

The CDR3 loop is CASSPDRGYYTDTQYF. The CDR3 region has the DNA TGTGCCAGCAGCCCAGACAGGGGGTATTACACAGATACGCAGTATTTT. The rearrangement uses TRBV6-5 and TRBJ2-3; 9 nucleotides align to TRBD1. This CDR3 spans 16 amino acids. J gave up 2 bases and V 6 bases, and 9 bases lay outside the gene matches. Per germline, CDR1 MNHEY and CDR2 SVGAGI.

This clonotype was detected a few times. This chain links TRBV24-1 with TRBJ2-3, with D perhaps given as TRBD1 or TRBD2 (5 bases each). The germline V and J ends were trimmed by 4 bases and 2 bases, with 12 bases remaining between them. The CDR3 runs 15 residues. The germline CDR1 and CDR2 sequences are KGHDR and SFDVKD. This CDR3 is CATSDRTRDTDTQYF. CDR3 in DNA: TGTGCCACCAGTGACAGGACACGGGACACAGATACGCAGTATTTT.

The CDR3 DNA reads as TGTGCCACCAGGACAGGGGCTATGGTCCAAGAGACCCAGTACTTC. The encoded protein is CATRTGAMVQETQYF. The chain joins TRBV10-3 to TRBJ2-5; 9 bases fit TRBD1. Germline V gives CDR1 ENHRY, CDR2 SYGVKD. The length of the CDR3 is 15 residues. Losses at the gene ends were 10 bases for V and 1 base for J; bases not matched to a gene: 10.

The chain is built from TRBV15 and TRBJ1-6, with 7 positions matching TRBD1. Per germline, CDR1 LNHNV and CDR2 YYDKDF (reference sequence). There are 16 residues in the CDR3. V trimming: 1 base; J trimming: 10 bases; junction bases outside the gene matches: 10. CDR3 nucleotide sequence: TGTGCCACCAGCAGAGCCCCGACAGGGTCCGGATCACCCCTCCACTTT. Translating gives CATSRAPTGSGSPLHF.

J is TRBJ1-1 and V is TRBV20-1; no reliable D call. The length of the CDR3 is 16 residues. The V end was cut by 0 bases, the J end by 8 bases, with 22 bases between. CDR1 is DFQATT and CDR2 is SNEGSKA in the germline V gene (reference sequence). CDR3 sequence reads: CSARDFEKRPPREAFF. CDR3 DNA sequence: TGCAGTGCTAGAGATTTCGAAAAAAGGCCTCCTAGAGAAGCTTTCTTT.

This chain uses TRBV24-1 with TRBJ2-3; D is undetermined. The length of the CDR3 is 12 residues. V shed 1 base and J shed 7 bases, with 5 bases lying between them. Per germline, CDR1 KGHDR and CDR2 SFDVKD. The CDR3 spells CATSDFDNTQYF. The CDR3 DNA sequence: TGTGCCACCAGTGATTTCGATAATACGCAGTATTTT.

The chain joins TRBV27 to TRBJ2-7; TRBD1 matches at 7 bases. Germline V gene data show CDR1 as MNHEY and CDR2 as SMNVEV (reference sequence). V lost 0 bases and J lost 6; bases outside the gene matches: 2. The CDR3 consists of 13 residues. The CDR3 spells CASSLSAGGEQYF. CDR3 coding DNA: TGTGCCAGCAGTTTATCGGCAGGGGGCGAGCAGTACTTC.

This clonotype came up many times. This chain links TRBV3-1 with TRBJ1-2, with TRBD1 identical over 7 bases. Germline V gives CDR1 LGHDT, CDR2 YNNKEL (reference sequence). The CDR3 is 13 amino acids. Germline trimming cut 1 base from V and 7 bases from J; bases unmatched to any gene: 3. The CDR3 DNA follows: TGTGCCAGCAGCCAAGGACAGGGCGCTGGCTACACCTTC. This translates into CASSQGQGAGYTF.